A single T cell receptor (beta chain) is shown here with its context. Its matching antigen is unknown. The data belong to a study of OX40 agonist ivuxolimab in advanced cancers. Study observations and caveats: Individuals who were partial responders at 0.1-3.0 mg/kg had clonal expansion that ranked among the lowest.

Repertoires were generated with immunoSEQ multiplex PCR, while TCRdb's copy carries only in-frame clones and drops some. The sample yields about 31,000 clones, roughly 87% seen once. The CDR3 extends over 16 amino acids. The ends lost 0 bases at V and 5 bases at J; junction bases unmatched: 7. Germline CDR1 SGDLS, CDR2 YYNGEE. This TCR derives from an adult with an advanced solid tumor such as melanoma, head and neck, liver or kidney cancer. The V and J genes are TRBV9 and TRBJ2-5, with 10 positions matching TRBD2. The sequenced sample was CD4+ or CD8+ T cells sorted from blood, obtained in a trial of the OX40 agonist ivuxolimab. In DNA, the CDR3 is TGTGCCAGCAGCGTAGAGGCTAGCGGGGGCGGGGAGACCCAGTACTTC. Encoded protein: CASSVEASGGGETQYF.